This T cell receptor (beta chain) was retrieved from a study of CD8 T cells in ankylosing spondylitis. Whole-study findings and limits: Disease-linked clones, CD8+, were relatively rare in peripheral blood. Significant enrichment of disease-linked clones was reported in matched ankylosing spondylitis synovial fluid. Blood of patients with ankylosing spondylitis appeared to be characterized by a TCR beta motif of eight highly homologous variants.

The V gene's germline CDR1 is MNHNS and CDR2 SASEGT. The CDR3 covers 14 residues. V dropped 3 bases and J dropped 6 bases, with 12 bases sitting between them. This clonotype turned up a few times. Its antigen is still unknown. A quantitative 5'-RACE method, one with molecular barcodes, was used to make TCR beta libraries. Each CDR3 protein is one row after TCRdb ran MiXCR on the 5' RACE reads. Altogether about 360,000 distinct CDR3 sequences are present, approximately 14% being singletons, with the ten largest covering roughly 1.1%. The V call is TRBV6-1, the J call TRBJ2-4; weak D call: TRBD1 (5 bases). Sequencing was done on a sample of blood, either unsorted or a sorted T cell fraction (not recorded which). The receptor's source is a male donor with ankylosing spondylitis or in good health (not recorded which). The CDR3 DNA sequence: TGTGCCAGCAGTGAGGGGCCTACTTCAAACATTCAGTACTTC. Protein: CASSEGPTSNIQYF.